This entry lists 19 T cell receptor beta chains sequenced from one sample in a study of cytomegalovirus exposure and HLA in healthy donors (dated by TCRdb to 2016 to 2017). The method behind the library was the immunoSEQ multiplex PCR assay. A mixture of 60 forward primers for TCR Vbeta segments and 13 reverse primers for TCR Jbeta segments was used in the multiplex PCR. Held by TCRdb, this immuneACCESS table contains in-frame sequences only and omits some clones. Under half of the omission traces to an unresolved V gene where checked; the cause of the rest is unknown. The record for this sample contains about 72,000 clones. The ten biggest clones cover about 5% of the sample. Specimen: PBMCs. The receptors stem from a woman aged 40 to 50 in good health and CMV-seropositive.

This chain links TRBV28 with TRBJ2-4; D is possibly TRBD1 (6 bases). Per the germline V gene, CDR1 is MDHEN and CDR2 is SYDVKM. The V and J ends lost 6 bases and 8 bases respectively, with 14 bases between them. The CDR3 is 13 residues long. CDR3 sequence (DNA): TGTGCCAGCAGAAGCACAGGGTTTGACATTCAGTACTTC. This codes for CASRSTGFDIQYF.

As DNA, the CDR3 is TGTGCCAGCAGCGTTCCGGGACAGGGAGGCTACAATGAGCAGTTCTTC. Its translation: CASSVPGQGGYNEQFF. This chain joins TRBV9 and TRBJ2-1; TRBD1 matches 9 bases. The trim removed 2 bases at V and 3 bases at J, leaving 6 bases unmatched. Germline CDR1 reads SGDLS; CDR2 reads YYNGEE. This CDR3 is 16 amino acids long.

The rearrangement uses TRBV6-5 and TRBJ1-5; no reliable D call. The length of the CDR3 is 15 residues. CDR1 is MNHEY, CDR2 SVGAGI, per germline. Trimming removed 6 bases at V and 7 bases at J, with 19 bases between. The CDR3 here is CASSPTPPGGQPQHF. The CDR3 DNA reads TGTGCCAGCAGCCCGACACCGCCCGGAGGACAGCCCCAGCATTTT.

With respect to this clone: At one of its ends the junction is not consistent with the germline gene, which may arise from a read error. The gene calls are TRBV5-1 and TRBJ2-5, with 7 positions matching TRBD1. Germline V gene data show CDR1 as SGHRS and CDR2 as YFSETQ. The CDR3 is 16 residues long. CDR3 region: CTSRLGQETGAKTQYF. The CDR3 DNA follows: TGCACCAGCCGATTAGGTCAGGAAACAGGGGCCAAGACCCAGTACTTC.

This rearrangement joins TRBV9 to TRBJ1-1; TRBD1 aligns across 9 bases. CDR3 length equals 13 residues. The V gene end was trimmed by 4 bases and the J gene end by 10 bases; junction bases not matched to a gene: 8. Germline V gene sequence: CDR1 SGDLS, CDR2 YYNGEE. CDR3 DNA sequence: TGTGCCAGCAGCACACAGGGGGCTAATCCAGCTTTCTTT. Its translation is CASSTQGANPAFF.

This chain joins TRBV6-1 and TRBJ2-5; weak D call: TRBD1 (5 bases). Germline CDR1 and CDR2: MNHNS and SASEGT. Trimming removed 5 bases from V and 2 bases from J, with 15 bases in between. This CDR3 has 15 amino acids. CDR3 amino acids: CASSLTVQEQETQYF. As DNA, the CDR3 is TGTGCCAGCAGTCTGACGGTACAGGAACAAGAGACCCAGTACTTC.

The rearrangement uses TRBV18 and TRBJ2-3, with D perhaps TRBD2 (6 bases). Germline loops: CDR1 KGHSH, CDR2 LQKENI. Trimming cost V 6 bases and J 2 bases, with 9 bases left between them. The CDR3 is made up of 13 amino acids. Here the CDR3 reads CASSEGLTDTQYF. CDR3 DNA: TGTGCCAGCTCGGAGGGCCTCACAGATACGCAGTATTTT.

The chain combines TRBV29-1 with TRBJ1-5; 7 bases match TRBD1. Germline loops: CDR1 SQVTM, CDR2 ANQGSEA. With V trimmed by 4 bases and J by 4 bases, 4 bases remained unmatched. The CDR3 extends over 13 amino acids. CDR3 protein: CSVGGTANQPQHF. Written as DNA, the CDR3 is TGCAGCGTTGGGGGGACAGCTAATCAGCCCCAGCATTTT.

The rearrangement links TRBV27 to TRBJ1-6; a possible D gene is TRBD1 (5 bases). Per the germline V gene, CDR1 is MNHEY and CDR2 is SMNVEV (reference sequence). The CDR3 has 15 residues. Trimming took 0 bases from V and 9 from J, leaving 12 bases between them. The CDR3 DNA reads as TGTGCCAGCAGTTTATCTATAAGGGGAACTTCACCCCTCCACTTT. It specifies CASSLSIRGTSPLHF.

V usage is TRBV11-2 and J usage is TRBJ2-1, with 7 bases matching TRBD2. V gave up 3 bases and J gave up 0 bases; unmatched junction bases: 8. The CDR3 contains 17 residues. The germline V gene encodes CDR1 SGHAT and CDR2 FQNNGV. The CDR3 reads CASSFQLGGSSYNEQFF. The CDR3 region has the DNA TGTGCCAGCAGCTTTCAGCTGGGCGGGAGCTCCTACAATGAGCAGTTCTTC.

V and J are TRBV19 and TRBJ2-7; D may be TRBD2 (6 bases). The CDR3 extends over 14 amino acids. CDR1 is LNHDA and CDR2 is SQIVND in the germline V gene (reference sequence). Trimming took 6 bases from V and 0 from J, leaving 12 bases between them. The CDR3, as DNA: TGTGCCAGTAGGCGGGACGGTGTCTCCTACGAGCAGTACTTC. Encoded protein: CASRRDGVSYEQYF.

J is TRBJ1-2 and V is TRBV15; no reliable D call. Trimming took off 0 bases at V and 5 bases at J, with 10 bases between the two ends. CDR1 LNHNV and CDR2 YYDKDF come from the germline V gene (reference sequence). The CDR3 has 14 amino acids. CDR3 bases: TGTGCCACCAGCAGAGATCGACGGGAATATGGCTACACCTTC. Translation gives CATSRDRREYGYTF. The full variable domain, rest sourced from reference TRBV15 and TRBJ1-2, is DAMVIQNPRYQVTQFGKPVTLSCSQTLNHNVMYWYQQKSSQAPKLLFHYYDKDFNNEADTPDNFQSRRPNTSFCFLDIRSPGLGDTAMYLCATSRDRREYGYTFGSGTRLTVV.

The chain carries TRBV2 and TRBJ2-7; tentatively, D is TRBD1 (6 bases). Trimming cost V 8 bases and J 5 bases, with 25 bases left between them. The germline V gene encodes CDR1 SNHLY and CDR2 FYNNEI. The CDR3 contains 16 residues. DNA of the CDR3: TGTGCCAGCTTAGGACAGCCCCTTTATTCTGTTGACGAGCAGTACTTC. Protein: CASLGQPLYSVDEQYF. The whole variable domain, remainder taken from reference TRBV2 and TRBJ2-7, is EPEVTQTPSHQVTQMGQEVILRCVPISNHLYFYWYRQILGQKVEFLVSFYNNEISEKSEIFDDQFSVERPDGSNFTLKIRSTKLEDSAMYFCASLGQPLYSVDEQYFGPGTRLTVT.

This chain joins TRBV7-8 and TRBJ2-7, with 8 bases that match TRBD1. The CDR3 extends over 16 amino acids. After removal of 1 base from V and 1 base from J, the junction contained 6 bases not matched to a gene. Per germline, CDR1 SGHVS and CDR2 FQNEAQ. CDR3 nucleotide sequence: TGTGCCAGCAGCTTAGTCCGCCAGGGGGCATCCTACGAGCAGTACTTC. Its translation is CASSLVRQGASYEQYF.

CDR3 region: CAAAPGRGVQPQHF. CDR3 DNA sequence: TGTGCGGCAGCTCCGGGGAGGGGAGTGCAGCCCCAGCATTTT. V usage is TRBV6-5 and J usage is TRBJ1-5, with D possibly being TRBD1 (5 bases). This CDR3 is 14 amino acids long. Germline loops: CDR1 MNHEY, CDR2 SVGAGI.

The genes are TRBV28 and TRBJ1-6; 8 nucleotides align to TRBD1. V lost 7 bases, J lost 9 bases, and 8 bases stayed unmatched. Germline V gives CDR1 MDHEN, CDR2 SYDVKM. The CDR3 is 14 amino acids. CDR3 amino acids: CASNLQGARSPLHF. The CDR3 DNA reads TGTGCCAGCAACCTTCAGGGGGCTCGTTCACCCCTCCACTTT.

The rearrangement links TRBV6-1 to TRBJ2-7; D is unclear. Germline V gene sequence: CDR1 MNHNS, CDR2 SASEGT. This CDR3 region has 13 residues. Deletions cut 3 bases from V and 2 bases from J, with 8 bases between. As DNA, the CDR3 is TGTGCCAGCAGTGATGGGCTAACCTACGAGCAGTACTTC. Its protein product is CASSDGLTYEQYF.

V usage is TRBV5-6 and J usage is TRBJ2-3; the D gene is possibly TRBD2 (5 bases). CDR3 size: 14 residues. The V gene lost 4 bases and the J gene lost 2 bases, with 11 bases spanning the gap. Germline CDR1 reads SGHDT; CDR2 reads YYEEEE. The CDR3 loop is CASSAGLVTDTQYF. For the CDR3, the DNA is TGTGCCAGCAGCGCTGGACTGGTCACAGATACGCAGTATTTT.

This rearrangement joins TRBV5-1 to TRBJ1-3, with D possibly TRBD1 on 5 matching bases. V was pared by 0 bases and J by 0 bases, with 7 bases between. This CDR3 has 15 amino acids. The germline CDR1 and CDR2 sequences are SGHRS and YFSETQ. DNA of the CDR3: TGCGCCAGCAGCTTGGACGGGGGCTCTGGAAACACCATATATTTT. Translating it yields CASSLDGGSGNTIYF.